This record covers a single T cell receptor beta chain. Its antigen is undetermined. The sample comes from a study of Tregs in tolerant kidney transplant recipients. Regarding the study as a whole: Expanding Tregs on activated donor B cells appeared to best identify donor-specific TCRbeta clones. Validation in larger populations is needed because few patients were studied. Biological reproducibility was not directly addressed, but technical replication error appeared minimal.

The assay was immunoSEQ multiplex PCR, and TCRdb's table has in-frame clones only and misses some. The sample has 240,000 or so clones; 80% to 85% are singletons. V shed 4 bases, J shed 5 bases, and the junction held 8 bases outside the gene matches. The germline CDR1 and CDR2 sequences are SGHRS and YFSETQ. CDR3 length: 15 amino acids. Sequenced material: CD4+ T cells from blood. The rearrangement uses TRBV5-1 and TRBJ1-5; 8 bases agree with TRBD1. The receptor comes from a human donor in good health. CDR3 nucleotide sequence: TGCGCCAGCAGCCCTGGACAGGGTACCGATCAGCCCCAGCATTTT. Amino acid sequence: CASSPGQGTDQPQHF.